This entry is about one TCR beta chain. The antigen is not known. The CDR3 spans 18 residues. Per germline, CDR1 PRHDT and CDR2 FYEKMQ (reference sequence). With 0 bases removed from V and 0 bases from J, the gap between germline ends came to 15 bases. This sample is drawn from a study of cytomegalovirus exposure and HLA in healthy donors. At the level of the study: A later analysis reported the same platform for the approximately 110 validation repertoires and the 666 first-cohort repertoires.

The assay was immunoSEQ multiplex PCR, and TCRdb's table has in-frame clones only and misses some. The repertoire includes 210,000 or so clones, around 88% of them detected once, and about 2.7% sits in the top ten. Whole-study results and caveats: Confirmation was obtained in vitro that a few CMV-associated chains are specific for CMV antigens.

Separation from the roughly 670-subject first cohort characterized the roughly 110-subject validation cohort, to which the donors belonged. The sequencing input was PBMCs. The receptor comes from a woman younger than 35 in good health and CMV-seronegative. V is TRBV13 and J is TRBJ2-1; D is possibly TRBD2 (6 bases). The CDR3 region is CASSLGYSGASSYNEQFF. CDR3 in DNA: TGTGCCAGCAGCTTAGGGTATAGCGGAGCCAGCTCCTACAATGAGCAGTTCTTC.